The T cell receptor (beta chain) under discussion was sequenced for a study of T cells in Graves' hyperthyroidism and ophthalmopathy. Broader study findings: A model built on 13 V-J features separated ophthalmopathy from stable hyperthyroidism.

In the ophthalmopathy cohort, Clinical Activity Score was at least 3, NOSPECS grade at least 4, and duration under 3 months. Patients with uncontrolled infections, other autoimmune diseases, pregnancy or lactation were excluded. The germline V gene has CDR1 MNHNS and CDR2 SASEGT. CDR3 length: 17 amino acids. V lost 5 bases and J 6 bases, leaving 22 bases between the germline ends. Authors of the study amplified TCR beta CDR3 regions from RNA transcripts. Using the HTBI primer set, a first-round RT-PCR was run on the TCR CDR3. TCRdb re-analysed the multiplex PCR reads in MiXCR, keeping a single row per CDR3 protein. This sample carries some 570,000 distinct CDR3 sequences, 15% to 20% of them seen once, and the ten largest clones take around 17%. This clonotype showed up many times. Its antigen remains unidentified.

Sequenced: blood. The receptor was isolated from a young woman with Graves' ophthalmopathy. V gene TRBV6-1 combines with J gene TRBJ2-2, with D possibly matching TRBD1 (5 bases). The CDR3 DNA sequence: TGTGCCAGCAGTCGCACCCACTCCAGGGATTCCCCCGGGGAGCTGTTTTTT. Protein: CASSRTHSRDSPGELFF.